Listed below are T cell receptor beta chains from one sample, sequenced in a study of T cells after yellow fever vaccination. TCRdb itself ran the 5' RACE reads through MiXCR, one entry per CDR3 protein. The sample holds 300,000 to 400,000 distinct CDR3 sequences, 8.7% seen once. The specimen comprised PBMCs, sampled on the day of the first yellow fever vaccination. All receptors come from a man between 18 and 35 years old who received the YFV17D yellow fever vaccine. CDR3s include the opening cysteine and the closing phenylalanine or tryptophan. The D gene is left open where the match is weak. Clone size is shown for a subset of rows, as once, few, many or a class of expanded clone.

d_call cdr3_length j_call v_call clone_size cdr3_nt cdr3_aa
- 16 TRBJ1-2 TRBV12-3/TRBV12-4 few TGTGCCAGCAGTCTCTTTGCCGGGAACTCAGGTGGTGGCTACACCTTC CASSLFAGNSGGGYTF
- 12 TRBJ1-6 TRBV7-8 - TGTGCCAGCAGCTTAGTGGATTCACCCCTCCACTTT CASSLVDSPLHF
TRBD2 15 TRBJ2-5 TRBV9 few TGTGCCAGCAGCCTACCTAGCGGGGGGCGGGAGACCCAGTACTTC CASSLPSGGRETQYF
- 13 TRBJ2-7 TRBV12-3/TRBV12-4 few TGTGCCAGCAGTTTAAACCTCGGCGGCGAGCAGTACTTC CASSLNLGGEQYF
- 14 TRBJ2-1 TRBV4-3 - TGCGCCAGCAGCCAAGTGGGTTCGTACAATGAGCAGTTCTTC CASSQVGSYNEQFF
- 13 TRBJ1-1 TRBV20-1 few TGCAGTGCTAGTCAGCGGATTCGCACTGAAGCTTTCTTT CSASQRIRTEAFF
- 14 TRBJ1-2 TRBV4-3 many TGCGCCAGCAGCCACGAACAGGGCTACTATGGCTACACCTTC CASSHEQGYYGYTF
- 15 TRBJ1-1 TRBV5-1 many TGCGCCAGCAGCTTGGTAGGCAGGGATTCGACTGAAGCTTTCTTT CASSLVGRDSTEAFF
- 16 TRBJ1-6 TRBV6-1 few TGTGCCAGCAGTGGAGGCGGGACCCTCAATAATTCACCCCTCCACTTT CASSGGGTLNNSPLHF
TRBD1 12 TRBJ2-3 TRBV12-3/TRBV12-4 - TGTGCCAGCAGTCCACAGGGGATCACGCAGTATTTT CASSPQGITQYF
- 14 TRBJ2-1 TRBV5-1 few TGCGCCAGCAGCTATTCGGCGGGTAGCTATGAGCAGTTCTTC CASSYSAGSYEQFF
- 17 TRBJ2-7 TRBV7-9 - TGTGCCAGCACCACGACCTCGGACGGAGAGAAACCTTACGAGCAGTACTTC CASTTTSDGEKPYEQYF
TRBD2 17 TRBJ2-1 TRBV18 - TGTGCCAGCTCACCACAACAGAGCGGGGGAGGTTACAATGAGCAGTTCTTC CASSPQQSGGGYNEQFF
TRBD2 13 TRBJ2-5 TRBV10-3 many TGCTCGGTGGGGAGGGCAAACGGAGAGACCCAGTACTTC CSVGRANGETQYF
TRBD1 13 TRBJ2-7 TRBV6-1 - TGTGCCAGCAGCTTGACAGGGCGGGACGAGCAGTACTTC CASSLTGRDEQYF
- 15 TRBJ2-1 TRBV5-5 many TGTGCCAGCAGCTTGGCAGGGTCGGACTACAATGAGCAGTTCTTC CASSLAGSDYNEQFF
TRBD1 14 TRBJ1-1 TRBV12-3/TRBV12-4 many TGTGCCAGCACCTTGGGACAGCTGAACACTGAAGCTTTCTTT CASTLGQLNTEAFF
- 13 TRBJ1-1 TRBV20-1 - TGCAGTGCTAGTGAGGACCCAGACACTGAAGCTTTCTTT CSASEDPDTEAFF
- 14 TRBJ2-1 TRBV20-1 few TGCAGTGCTAGGAGGGCGAGCTCCTACAATGAGCAGTTCTTC CSARRASSYNEQFF
- 13 TRBJ2-1 TRBV24-1 - TGTGCCACCAGTGAAATCGGCTACAATGAGCAGTTCTTC CATSEIGYNEQFF
- 16 TRBJ1-3 TRBV5-1 - TGCGCCAGCAGCTTGGCCCAACATCACTCTGGAAACACCATATATTTT CASSLAQHHSGNTIYF
- 12 TRBJ2-2 TRBV5-5 many TGTGCCAGCAGCAGGGACTCCGGGGAGCTGTTTTTT CASSRDSGELFF
TRBD1 15 TRBJ1-5 TRBV12-3/TRBV12-4 many TGTGCCAGCTCCCCGGGACAGGGTATGGGGCAGCCCCAGCATTTT CASSPGQGMGQPQHF
- 12 TRBJ2-5 TRBV6-5 few TGTGCCACTGCCGGTAGCAAAGAGACCCAGTACTTC CATAGSKETQYF
- 16 TRBJ1-5 TRBV18 few TGTGCCAGCTCACCACCTCCCACGAAAGGGGGTCAGCCCCAGCATTTT CASSPPPTKGGQPQHF
- 14 TRBJ2-3 TRBV7-3 many TGTGCCAGCAGCTTATCAGCAAGCACAGATACGCAGTATTTT CASSLSASTDTQYF
- 13 TRBJ2-3 TRBV10-3 - TGTGCCATCCCGGGGGGCAGCACAGATACGCAGTATTTT CAIPGGSTDTQYF
- 11 TRBJ2-7 TRBV10-2 few TGCGCCAGCAGTGACATGTACGAGCAGTACTTC CASSDMYEQYF
TRBD1 15 TRBJ1-2 TRBV7-8 few TGTGCCAGCAGCTCCGCCGGGACAGGTCATTATGGCTACACCTTC CASSSAGTGHYGYTF
- 14 TRBJ2-1 TRBV7-6 few TGTGCCAGCAGCGGAACCTACCGACCCAATGAGCAGTTCTTC CASSGTYRPNEQFF
- 16 TRBJ1-3 TRBV5-1 - TGCGCCAGCAGCTTAGGCGGGACGCTCTCTGGAAACACCATATATTTT CASSLGGTLSGNTIYF
TRBD2 12 TRBJ2-3 TRBV11-2 once TGTGCCAGCACGGGGGGGAGAGATACGCAGTATTTT CASTGGRDTQYF
- 14 TRBJ1-1 TRBV4-3 - TGCGCCAGCAGCCATGAGGGGTGGAACACTGAAGCTTTCTTT CASSHEGWNTEAFF
- 14 TRBJ1-4 TRBV5-1 few TGCGCCAGCAGCTCAGTCCCGGGCGGTGAAAAACTGTTTTTT CASSSVPGGEKLFF
- 18 TRBJ1-6 TRBV10-3 many TGTGCCATCAGTGACCCGACAGCTACCCTAATTCCCAATTCGGCCCTCCACTTT CAISDPTATLIPNSALHF
TRBD2 19 TRBJ2-3 TRBV11-2 few TGTGCCAGCAGCCCCCGTACTAGCGGGGGGCGCAGGGCCACAGATACGCAGTATTTT CASSPRTSGGRRATDTQYF
- 13 TRBJ2-7 TRBV6-2/TRBV6-3 few TGTGCCAGCAGTTACTTGGTGCTATCCGAGCAGTACTTC CASSYLVLSEQYF